The T cell receptor (beta chain) described here comes from a study of T cell repertoires in cytomegalovirus infection. Background on the study: The authors relied on CMV epitopes, both recently identified HLA-C-restricted and well-studied HLA-B-restricted. CMV infection together with matching HLA type was indicated by public TCR beta signatures.

This clonotype was counted ten times or more. The target antigen is unknown. Each CDR3 protein gets one entry after TCRdb re-called the reads with MiXCR. The table has 750,000 to 900,000 distinct CDR3 sequences, 25% to 35% seen once. The CDR3 has 15 residues. The germline V and J ends were trimmed by 3 bases and 2 bases, with 12 bases remaining between them. Specimen: cultured CD8+ T cells from PBMCs, collected from culture after CMV antigen stimulation. The V call is TRBV12-3 or TRBV12-4, the J call TRBJ2-3; D unresolved. The TCR sequence derives from a human donor in good health (CMV status not recorded). Some clones in this sample may be carry-over from other donors' samples. The CDR3 sequence is CASSFNPTPTDTQYF. In DNA form, the CDR3 reads TGTGCCAGCAGTTTTAATCCTACTCCCACAGATACGCAGTATTTT.